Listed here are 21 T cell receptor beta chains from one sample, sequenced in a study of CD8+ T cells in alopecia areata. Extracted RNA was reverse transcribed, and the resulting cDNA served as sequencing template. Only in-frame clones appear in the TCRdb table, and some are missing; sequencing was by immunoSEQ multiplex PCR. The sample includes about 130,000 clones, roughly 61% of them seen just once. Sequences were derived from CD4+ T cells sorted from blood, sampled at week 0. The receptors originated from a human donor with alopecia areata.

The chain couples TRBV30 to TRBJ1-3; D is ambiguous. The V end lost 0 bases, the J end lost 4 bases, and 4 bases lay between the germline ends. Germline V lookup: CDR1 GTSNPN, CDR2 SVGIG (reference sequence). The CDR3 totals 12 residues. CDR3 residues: CAWSVRGNTIYF. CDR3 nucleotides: TGTGCCTGGAGTGTACGGGGAAACACCATATATTTT.

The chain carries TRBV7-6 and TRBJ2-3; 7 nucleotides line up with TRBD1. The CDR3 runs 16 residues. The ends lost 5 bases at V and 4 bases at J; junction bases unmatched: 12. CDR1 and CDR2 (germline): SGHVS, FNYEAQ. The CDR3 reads CASSQRYRGNPDTQYF. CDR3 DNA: TGTGCCAGCAGCCAGCGGTACAGGGGTAACCCAGATACGCAGTATTTT.

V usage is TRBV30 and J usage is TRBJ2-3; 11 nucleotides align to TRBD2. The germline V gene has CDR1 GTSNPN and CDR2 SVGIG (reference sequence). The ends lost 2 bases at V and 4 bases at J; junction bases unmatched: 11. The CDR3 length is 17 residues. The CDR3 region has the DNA TGTGCCTGGAGTCCAACTTGGAGTAGCGGGGGGGCAGATACGCAGTATTTT. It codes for CAWSPTWSSGGADTQYF. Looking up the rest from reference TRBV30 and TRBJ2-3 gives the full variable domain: SQTIHQWPATLVQPVGSPLSLECTVEGTSNPNLYWYRQAAGRGLQLLFYSVGIGQISSEVPQNLSASRPQDRQFILSSKKLLLSDSGFYLCAWSPTWSSGGADTQYFGPGTRLTVL.

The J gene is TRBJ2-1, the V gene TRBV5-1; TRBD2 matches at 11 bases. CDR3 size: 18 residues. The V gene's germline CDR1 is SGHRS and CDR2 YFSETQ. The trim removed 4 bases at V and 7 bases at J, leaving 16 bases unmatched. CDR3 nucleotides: TGCGCCAGCAGCCCCCGGAAGATAGCGGGGGGGCCGGTAAATGAGCAGTTCTTC. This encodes CASSPRKIAGGPVNEQFF. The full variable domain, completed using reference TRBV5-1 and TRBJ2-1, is KAGVTQTPRYLIKTRGQQVTLSCSPISGHRSVSWYQQTPGQGLQFLFEYFSETQRNKGNFPGRFSGRQFSNSRSEMNVSTLELGDSALYLCASSPRKIAGGPVNEQFFGPGTRLTVL.

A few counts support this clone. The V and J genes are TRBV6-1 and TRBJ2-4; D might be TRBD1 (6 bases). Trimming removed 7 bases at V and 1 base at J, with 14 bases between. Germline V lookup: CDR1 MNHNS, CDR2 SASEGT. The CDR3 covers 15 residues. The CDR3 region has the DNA TGTGCCAGCAACCTACAGGGAAGTGCCAAAAACATTCAGTACTTC. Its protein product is CASNLQGSAKNIQYF.

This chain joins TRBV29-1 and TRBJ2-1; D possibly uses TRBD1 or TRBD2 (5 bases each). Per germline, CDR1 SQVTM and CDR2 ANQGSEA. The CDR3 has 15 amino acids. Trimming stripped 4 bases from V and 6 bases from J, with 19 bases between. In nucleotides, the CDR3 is TGCAGCGTTGCTCAGGGTATCTCAGGAGGCAATGAGCAGTTCTTC. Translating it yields CSVAQGISGGNEQFF.

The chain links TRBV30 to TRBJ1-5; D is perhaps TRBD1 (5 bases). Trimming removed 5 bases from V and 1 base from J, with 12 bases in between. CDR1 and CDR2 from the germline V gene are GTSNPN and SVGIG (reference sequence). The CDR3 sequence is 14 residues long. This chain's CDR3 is CAWSDGTSNQPQHF. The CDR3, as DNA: TGTGCCTGGTCGGACGGGACGAGCAATCAGCCCCAGCATTTT.

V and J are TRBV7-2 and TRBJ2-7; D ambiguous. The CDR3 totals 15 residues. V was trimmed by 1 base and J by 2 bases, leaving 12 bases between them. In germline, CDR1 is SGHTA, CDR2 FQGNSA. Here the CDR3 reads CASSLEGGSTYEQYF. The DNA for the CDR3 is TGTGCCAGCAGCTTAGAGGGTGGCAGTACCTACGAGCAGTACTTC.

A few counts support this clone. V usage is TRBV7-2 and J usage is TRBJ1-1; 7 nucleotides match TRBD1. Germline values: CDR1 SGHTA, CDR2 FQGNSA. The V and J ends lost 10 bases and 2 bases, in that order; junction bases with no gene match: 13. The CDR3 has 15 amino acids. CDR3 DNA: TGTGCCACTCGCAGAGGGGGCGACCCTAACACTGAAGCTTTCTTT. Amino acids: CATRRGGDPNTEAFF.

CDR3 residues: CASSLDPNEQFF. Written as DNA, the CDR3 is TGTGCCAGCAGCTTAGACCCCAATGAGCAGTTCTTC. J is TRBJ2-1 and V is TRBV11-2; D unclear. Germline CDR1 is SGHAT and CDR2 is FQNNGV. This CDR3 region has 12 residues. Deletions cut 0 bases from V and 6 bases from J, with 3 bases between. Supplemented by reference TRBV11-2 and TRBJ2-1, the full variable domain reads EAGVAQSPRYKIIEKRQSVAFWCNPISGHATLYWYQQILGQGPKLLIQFQNNGVVDDSQLPKDRFSAERLKGVDSTLKIQPAKLEDSAVYLCASSLDPNEQFFGPGTRLTVL.

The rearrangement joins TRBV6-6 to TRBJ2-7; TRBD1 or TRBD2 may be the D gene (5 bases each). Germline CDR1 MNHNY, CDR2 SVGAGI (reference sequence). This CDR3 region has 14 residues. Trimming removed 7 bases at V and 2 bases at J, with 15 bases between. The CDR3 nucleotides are TGTGCCAGCACCGAGGGTGGGGGACCCTACGAGCAGTACTTC. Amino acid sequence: CASTEGGGPYEQYF.

The CDR3: CASSIIRGQETQYF. As DNA, the CDR3 is TGTGCCAGCAGTATAATAAGGGGCCAAGAGACCCAGTACTTC. V usage is TRBV2 and J usage is TRBJ2-5; D is possibly TRBD1 (5 bases). The ends were cut back, 5 bases at V and 1 base at J, with 11 bases in the middle. The germline V gene has CDR1 SNHLY and CDR2 FYNNEI. The CDR3 is made up of 14 amino acids.

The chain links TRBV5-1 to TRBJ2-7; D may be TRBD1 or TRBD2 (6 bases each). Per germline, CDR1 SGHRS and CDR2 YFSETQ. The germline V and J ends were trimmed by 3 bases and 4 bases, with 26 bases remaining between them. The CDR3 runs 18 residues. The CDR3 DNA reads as TGCGCCAGCAGCTCCAGGTCTGGTCCGGGGGCGTCGAAATACGAGCAGTACTTC. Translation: CASSSRSGPGASKYEQYF. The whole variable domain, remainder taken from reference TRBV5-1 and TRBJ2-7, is KAGVTQTPRYLIKTRGQQVTLSCSPISGHRSVSWYQQTPGQGLQFLFEYFSETQRNKGNFPGRFSGRQFSNSRSEMNVSTLELGDSALYLCASSSRSGPGASKYEQYFGPGTRLTVT.

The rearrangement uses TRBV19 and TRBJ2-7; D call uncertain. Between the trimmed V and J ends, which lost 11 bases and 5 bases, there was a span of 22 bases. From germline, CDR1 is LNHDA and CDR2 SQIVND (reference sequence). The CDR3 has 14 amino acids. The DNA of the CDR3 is TGTGCCCCCAGTTTGCCATTAACATGGCACGAGCAGTACTTC. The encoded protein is CAPSLPLTWHEQYF.

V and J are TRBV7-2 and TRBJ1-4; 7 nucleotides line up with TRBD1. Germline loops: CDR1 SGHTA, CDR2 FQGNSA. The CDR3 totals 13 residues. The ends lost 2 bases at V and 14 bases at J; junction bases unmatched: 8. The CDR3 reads CASSLRGRGQLFF. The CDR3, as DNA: TGTGCCAGCAGCTTACGGGGCCGGGGACAGCTGTTTTTT.

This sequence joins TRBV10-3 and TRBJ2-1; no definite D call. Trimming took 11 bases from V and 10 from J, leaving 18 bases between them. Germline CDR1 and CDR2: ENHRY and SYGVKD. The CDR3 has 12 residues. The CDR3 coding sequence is TGTGCCTATCGAGGCGGCCTAGGGGAGCAGTTCTTC. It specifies CAYRGGLGEQFF.

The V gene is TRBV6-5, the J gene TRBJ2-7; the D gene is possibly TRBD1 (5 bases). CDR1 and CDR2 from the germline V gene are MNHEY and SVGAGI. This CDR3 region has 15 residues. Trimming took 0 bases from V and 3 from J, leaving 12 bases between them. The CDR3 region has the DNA TGTGCCAGCAGTTACTCGAGGCAGGGTGGCTACGAGCAGTACTTC. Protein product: CASSYSRQGGYEQYF.

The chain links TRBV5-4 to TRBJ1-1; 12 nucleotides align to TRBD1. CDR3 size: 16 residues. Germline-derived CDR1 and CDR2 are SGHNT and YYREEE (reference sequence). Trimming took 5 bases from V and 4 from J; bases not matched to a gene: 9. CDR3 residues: CASRTGTGGWSTEAFF. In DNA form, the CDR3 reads TGTGCCAGCAGGACTGGGACAGGGGGCTGGAGCACTGAAGCTTTCTTT.

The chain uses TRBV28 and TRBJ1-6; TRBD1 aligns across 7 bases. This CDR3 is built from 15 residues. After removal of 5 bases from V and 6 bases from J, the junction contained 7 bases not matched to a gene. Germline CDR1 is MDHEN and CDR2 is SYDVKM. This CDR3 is CASSPRQGINSPLHF. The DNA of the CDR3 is TGTGCCAGCAGTCCCCGACAGGGTATTAATTCACCCCTCCACTTT. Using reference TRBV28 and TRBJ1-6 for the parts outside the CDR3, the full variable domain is DVKVTQSSRYLVKRTGEKVFLECVQDMDHENMFWYRQDPGLGLRLIYFSYDVKMKEKGDIPEGYSVSREKKERFSLILESASTNQTSMYLCASSPRQGINSPLHFGNGTRLTVT.

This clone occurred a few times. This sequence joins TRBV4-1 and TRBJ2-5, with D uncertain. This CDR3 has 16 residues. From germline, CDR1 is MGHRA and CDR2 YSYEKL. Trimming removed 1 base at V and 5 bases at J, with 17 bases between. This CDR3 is CASSQGQGGSWETQYF. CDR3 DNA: TGCGCCAGCAGCCAAGGACAAGGCGGATCATGGGAGACCCAGTACTTC.

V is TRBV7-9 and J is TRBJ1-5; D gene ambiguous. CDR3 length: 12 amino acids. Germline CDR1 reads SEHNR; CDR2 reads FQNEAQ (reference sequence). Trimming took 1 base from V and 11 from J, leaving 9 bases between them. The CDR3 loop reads CASSLGPLSQHF. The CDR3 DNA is TGTGCCAGCAGCTTAGGACCTTTATCCCAGCATTTT.